Listed below are T cell receptor beta chains from one sample, sequenced in a study of blood T cell repertoires in COVID-19. Only in-frame clones appear in the TCRdb table, and some are missing; sequencing was by immunoSEQ multiplex PCR. The sample includes fewer than 250,000 clones, approximately 86% of them seen just once. Sequencing was performed on peripheral blood. All receptors come from a woman aged 55-69 years with active or convalescent COVID-19. CDR3s include the opening cysteine and the closing phenylalanine or tryptophan. The D gene is left open where the match is weak. Size is omitted from some rows. Given values are once, few, many or a class for expanded clones.

D | J | V | size | CDR3 | DNA
TRBD1 | TRBJ1-1 | TRBV5-6 | NA | CASSLRTGEVRTEAFF | TGTGCCAGCAGCTTGAGAACAGGGGAGGTTCGGACTGAAGCTTTCTTT
TRBD2 | TRBJ2-1 | TRBV7-3 | NA | CASSLRRLNASGSLNEQFF | TGTGCCAGCAGCTTAAGGAGGCTAAATGCTAGCGGGAGTCTGAATGAGCAGTTCTTC
TRBD2 | TRBJ2-3 | TRBV15 | NA | CATSREASGGSTDTQYF | TGTGCCACCAGCAGAGAGGCTAGCGGGGGATCCACAGATACGCAGTATTTT
TRBD2 | TRBJ2-7 | TRBV11-3 | few | CASSLEGTTNYEQYF | TGTGCCAGCAGCTTAGAAGGGACTACTAACTACGAGCAGTACTTC
TRBD2 | TRBJ2-1 | TRBV11-2 | NA | CASSLDGGSSYNEQFF | TGTGCCAGCAGCTTAGATGGCGGGAGCTCCTACAATGAGCAGTTCTTC
NA | TRBJ2-2 | TRBV19 | NA | CASSPGRRQTNTGELFF | TGTGCCAGTAGTCCCGGTCGGCGACAGACGAACACCGGGGAGCTGTTTTTT
NA | TRBJ2-2 | TRBV5-1 | NA | CASSLTRGRETGELFF | TGCGCCAGCAGCCTGACGCGGGGGCGGGAGACCGGGGAGCTGTTTTTT
TRBD2 | TRBJ2-7 | TRBV27 | once | CASSLRENYEQYF | TGTGCCAGCAGTTTGCGGGAGAACTACGAGCAGTACTTC
NA | TRBJ1-2 | TRBV1 | NA | CTSSHPGTVYGYTF | TGCACCAGCAGCCACCCCGGGACAGTCTATGGCTACACCTTC
NA | TRBJ2-7 | TRBV12-5 | NA | CASGRGTAPSYEQYF | TGTGCTAGTGGCCGCGGGACAGCCCCCTCTTACGAGCAGTACTTC
TRBD1 | TRBJ2-2 | TRBV27 | NA | CASRQGAGELFF | TGTGCCAGCAGACAGGGGGCCGGGGAGCTGTTTTTT
TRBD2 | TRBJ2-7 | TRBV13 | NA | CASSSFGLAGVYEQYF | TGTGCCAGCAGCTCTTTCGGACTAGCGGGGGTCTACGAGCAGTACTTC
NA | TRBJ2-1 | TRBV29-1 | NA | CSVGGDPGVF | TGCAGCGTTGGGGGGGACCCCGGGGTCTTC
NA | TRBJ2-5 | TRBV12-3/TRBV12-4 | NA | CASSWGEETQYF | TGTGCCAGCAGTTGGGGGGAAGAGACCCAGTACTTC
NA | TRBJ1-1 | TRBV4-1 | once | CASSQPGTSYSEAFF | TGCGCCAGCAGCCAACCTGGGACATCTTATTCTGAAGCTTTCTTT
NA | TRBJ2-3 | TRBV5-1 | NA | CASSLRGRVTDTQYF | TGCGCCAGCAGCTTGAGGGGCAGGGTAACAGATACGCAGTATTTT
TRBD1 | TRBJ2-2 | TRBV7-9 | NA | CASSLGDRAPANTGELFF | TGTGCCAGCAGCTTAGGGGACAGGGCCCCTGCGAACACCGGGGAGCTGTTTTTT
NA | TRBJ2-1 | TRBV4-1 | once | CASSQGVPGVSYNEQFF | TGCGCCAGCAGCCAAGGGGTGCCGGGGGTCTCCTACAATGAGCAGTTCTTC
TRBD1 | TRBJ2-1 | TRBV18 | NA | CASSRDRVGTYNEQFF | TGTGCCAGCTCACGAGACAGGGTCGGCACCTACAATGAGCAGTTCTTC
TRBD1 | TRBJ1-2 | TRBV7-2 | NA | CASSLGTGRPLIGYTF | TGTGCCAGCAGCTTAGGGACAGGACGGCCCTTAATCGGCTACACCTTC
NA | TRBJ2-7 | TRBV5-1 | NA | CASRPGASYEQYF | TGCGCCAGCAGGCCGGGTGCGTCCTACGAGCAGTACTTC
NA | TRBJ1-4 | TRBV3-1/TRBV3-2 | NA | CASSPLSGQGNEKLFF | TGTGCCAGCAGCCCTCTAAGTGGGCAGGGGAATGAAAAACTGTTTTTT
NA | TRBJ2-1 | TRBV7-9 | few | CATGLDYNEQFF | TGTGCCACGGGACTGGATTACAATGAGCAGTTCTTC
TRBD2 | TRBJ2-2 | TRBV11-3 | NA | CASSPAGALTGELFF | TGTGCCAGCAGCCCAGCGGGAGCCCTCACCGGGGAGCTGTTTTTT
NA | TRBJ1-1 | TRBV28 | NA | CASSLGPRGYSPEAFF | TGTGCCAGCAGTCTTGGACCTCGCGGGTACAGCCCTGAAGCTTTCTTT
NA | TRBJ2-3 | TRBV10-1 | NA | CASSESLSTDTQYF | TGCGCCAGCAGTGAGTCTCTGAGCACAGATACGCAGTATTTT
NA | TRBJ2-1 | TRBV6-2/TRBV6-3 | NA | CASSTRTDSYNEQFF | TGTGCCAGCAGTACGCGGACAGACTCCTACAATGAGCAGTTCTTC
TRBD1 | TRBJ1-2 | TRBV5-1 | NA | CASSLDGTGVGYTF | TGCGCCAGCAGCTTGGACGGGACAGGGGTTGGCTACACCTTC
NA | TRBJ1-6 | TRBV28 | NA | CASSFPRQEKPNNSPLHF | TGTGCCAGCAGTTTCCCAAGACAGGAGAAACCGAATAATTCACCCCTCCACTTT
NA | TRBJ1-5 | TRBV2 | NA | CASSRLQGQPQHF | TGTGCCAGCAGTAGATTACAGGGACAGCCCCAGCATTTT
NA | TRBJ2-2 | TRBV6-1 | NA | CASSESVGFGELFF | TGTGCCAGCAGTGAATCGGTCGGGTTCGGGGAGCTGTTTTTT
TRBD1 | TRBJ1-2 | TRBV12-3/TRBV12-4 | once | CAVQGAREGYTF | TGTGCCGTCCAGGGGGCGCGTGAGGGCTACACCTTC
NA | TRBJ1-1 | TRBV3-1/TRBV3-2 | NA | CASSEVNQGIGEAFF | TGTGCCAGCAGCGAAGTAAATCAGGGTATCGGTGAAGCTTTCTTT
TRBD1 | TRBJ1-1 | TRBV5-1 | NA | CASKGQVDTEAFF | TGCGCCAGCAAAGGACAGGTTGACACTGAAGCTTTCTTT
TRBD2 | TRBJ2-2 | TRBV5-5 | NA | CASSPPGSGGANTGELFF | TGTGCCAGCAGCCCCCCGGGTAGCGGGGGTGCGAACACCGGGGAGCTGTTTTTT
TRBD2 | TRBJ2-2 | TRBV9 | NA | CASSAPGLAGGPGGELFF | TGTGCCAGCAGCGCCCCCGGACTAGCGGGAGGGCCAGGCGGGGAGCTGTTTTTT
TRBD2 | TRBJ2-3 | TRBV7-9 | NA | CASRTTLAGGPSDTQYF | TGTGCCAGCAGAACGACCCTAGCGGGGGGGCCGTCAGATACGCAGTATTTT
NA | TRBJ1-1 | TRBV11-2 | once | CASSPAGAEAFF | TGTGCCAGCAGCCCCGCCGGGGCTGAAGCTTTCTTT
TRBD2 | TRBJ2-5 | TRBV7-8 | NA | CASSLGTSGTQETQYF | TGTGCCAGCAGCTTAGGGACTAGCGGAACCCAAGAGACCCAGTACTTC
TRBD1 | TRBJ2-5 | TRBV15 | few | CATSRRDRGRWVETQYF | TGTGCCACCAGTCGCCGGGACAGGGGGCGGTGGGTAGAGACCCAGTACTTC
NA | TRBJ1-1 | TRBV30 | NA | CAWRYAGVLNTEAFF | TGTGCCTGGCGGTACGCAGGGGTTTTAAACACTGAAGCTTTCTTT
TRBD1 | TRBJ1-2 | TRBV7-9 | NA | CASSTGQEANYGYTF | TGTGCCAGCAGCACCGGACAGGAGGCTAACTATGGCTACACCTTC
TRBD1 | TRBJ1-2 | TRBV5-6 | NA | CASSLVSWTGVYGYTF | TGTGCCAGCAGCTTGGTTTCGTGGACAGGGGTCTATGGCTACACCTTC
NA | TRBJ1-5 | TRBV15 | NA | CATSSQTGLSQPQHF | TGTGCCACCAGCAGCCAAACAGGGTTAAGTCAGCCCCAGCATTTT
NA | TRBJ2-1 | TRBV9 | NA | CASSVGTGSGSEQFF | TGTGCCAGCAGCGTCGGGACTGGCTCCGGGAGTGAGCAGTTCTTC
TRBD1 | TRBJ2-5 | TRBV9 | NA | CASRGTASRRETQYF | TGTGCCAGCAGGGGGACAGCCTCCCGGCGGGAGACCCAGTACTTC
NA | TRBJ2-1 | TRBV5-1 | NA | CASSLDSFNEQFF | TGCGCCAGCAGCTTGGACTCTTTCAATGAGCAGTTCTTC
NA | TRBJ1-6 | TRBV6-1 | NA | CASSEQGNSPLHF | TGTGCCAGCAGTGAGCAGGGGAATTCACCCCTCCACTTT